These 30 T cell receptor beta chains were all obtained from the same sample, sequenced in a study of T-cell memory formation after mild COVID-19. A single record per CDR3 protein comes from TCRdb applying MiXCR to the 5' RACE reads. This repertoire shows tens of thousands of distinct CDR3 sequences, around a quarter found once; its top ten account for about 40%. What was sequenced was PBMCs or a T cell subset sorted from them (not recorded which). The receptors derive from a man aged 18 to 35 who had mild COVID-19 (a few samples of this study predate the infection). Cell type and time point are not known.

V is TRBV12-3 or TRBV12-4 and J is TRBJ2-3; 7 nucleotides align to TRBD2. The CDR3 spans 13 residues. The V segment lost 4 bases and the J segment 9 bases; nucleotides outside the gene matches: 7. CDR3 loop: CASSSGLPGTQYF. Here the CDR3 DNA reads TGTGCCAGCAGTTCGGGACTACCAGGGACGCAGTATTTT.

V and J are TRBV7-9 and TRBJ1-6; no clear D. The CDR3 consists of 17 residues. Trimming stripped 1 base from V and 0 bases from J, with 10 bases between. Germline-derived CDR1 and CDR2 are SEHNR and FQNEAQ (reference sequence). Written as DNA, the CDR3 is TGTGCCAGCAGCTTAGAGAGTGTGGGCTCCTATAATTCACCCCTCCACTTT. Its translation: CASSLESVGSYNSPLHF.

This clonotype showed up just a few times. This chain connects TRBV12-3 or TRBV12-4 to TRBJ2-3, with D maybe TRBD2 (6 bases). This CDR3 comprises 12 residues. V lost 6 bases and J lost 10, with 14 bases in between. The CDR3 sequence: CASRLGGFSQYF. CDR3 in DNA: TGTGCCAGCAGACTAGGAGGGTTTTCGCAGTATTTT.

This clonotype was observed a few times. The chain combines TRBV4-1 with TRBJ2-2, with 7 bases aligning to TRBD1. V lost 0 bases and J lost 7; bases outside the gene matches: 8. This CDR3 comprises 16 residues. Germline CDR1 is MGHRA and CDR2 is YSYEKL. This CDR3 is CASSQEGQQGGGELFF. The CDR3 DNA sequence: TGCGCCAGCAGCCAAGAGGGACAGCAAGGTGGCGGGGAGCTGTTTTTT.

This clonotype showed up just a few times. The rearrangement joins TRBV7-9 to TRBJ2-1; the match to TRBD1 covers 10 bases. Germline V gene lookup returns CDR1 SEHNR and CDR2 FQNEAQ (reference sequence). The CDR3 length is 14 residues. J was trimmed by 4 bases and V by 5 bases; bases with no gene match: 2. The CDR3 sequence: CASSRTGGYNEQFF. CDR3 sequence (DNA): TGTGCCAGCAGCAGGACAGGGGGTTACAATGAGCAGTTCTTC.

The rearrangement joins TRBV29-1 to TRBJ2-3; possibly TRBD1 for D (6 bases). This CDR3 contains 12 residues. Germline V lookup: CDR1 SQVTM, CDR2 ANQGSEA. V was shortened by 7 bases and J by 4 bases, with 12 bases between the two germline ends. CDR3 sequence (DNA): TGCAGCGGCCAGGGGAGCGCAGATACGCAGTATTTT. It yields the protein CSGQGSADTQYF.

J is TRBJ1-1 and V is TRBV4-1; maybe TRBD1 (5 bases). Germline assignment: CDR1 MGHRA and CDR2 YSYEKL. Deletions cut 3 bases from V and 5 bases from J, with 16 bases between. This CDR3 has 15 amino acids. The chain's CDR3 is CASSQLTTGGTEAFF. Written as DNA, the CDR3 is TGCGCCAGCAGCCAGCTCACTACGGGGGGAACTGAAGCTTTCTTT.

This clonotype showed up just a few times. The genes are TRBV7-9 and TRBJ2-1; 10 nucleotides line up with TRBD1. The V gene's germline CDR1 is SEHNR and CDR2 FQNEAQ (reference sequence). There are 18 residues in the CDR3. Trimming took 5 bases from V and 3 from J; bases not matched to a gene: 13. CDR3 protein: CASSPRDRGSPSYNEQFF. The CDR3 DNA reads as TGTGCCAGCAGCCCCCGGGACAGGGGAAGTCCTAGCTACAATGAGCAGTTCTTC.

V is TRBV29-1 and J is TRBJ2-7; a weak D match, TRBD1 (5 bases). This CDR3 has 11 residues. The germline V gene encodes CDR1 SQVTM and CDR2 ANQGSEA. Trimming cost V 5 bases and J 2 bases, with 7 bases left between them. The CDR3: CSVQGTYEQYF. The CDR3, as DNA: TGCAGCGTTCAGGGTACCTACGAGCAGTACTTC.

This clonotype was observed many times. The chain couples TRBV30 to TRBJ2-1; D might be TRBD2 (6 bases). The germline V gene has CDR1 GTSNPN and CDR2 SVGIG (reference sequence). Trimming stripped 0 bases from V and 3 bases from J, with 15 bases between. The CDR3 spans 16 residues. The CDR3 protein is CAWSVAGTHYYNEQFF. In DNA form, the CDR3 reads TGTGCCTGGAGTGTAGCTGGGACTCACTACTACAATGAGCAGTTCTTC.

V gene TRBV7-6 combines with J gene TRBJ2-7; D is uncertain. The CDR3 extends over 14 amino acids. Germline CDR1 and CDR2: SGHVS and FNYEAQ. V was clipped by 0 bases and J by 3 bases, with 9 bases between them. The CDR3 protein is CASSLAVGVYEQYF. CDR3 DNA sequence: TGTGCCAGCAGCTTAGCGGTGGGTGTCTACGAGCAGTACTTC.

This sequence joins TRBV9 and TRBJ2-5, with D perhaps given as TRBD1 or TRBD2 (5 bases each). The length of the CDR3 is 13 residues. Germline CDR1 reads SGDLS; CDR2 reads YYNGEE. Between the trimmed V and J ends, which lost 2 bases and 2 bases, there was a span of 7 bases. The CDR3 protein is CASSVGVQETQYF. Written as DNA, the CDR3 is TGTGCCAGCAGCGTGGGGGTACAAGAGACCCAGTACTTC. The variable domain in full, with the rest retrieved from reference TRBV9 and TRBJ2-5, is DSGVTQTPKHLITATGQRVTLRCSPRSGDLSVYWYQQSLDQGLQFLIQYYNGEERAKGNILERFSAQQFPDLHSELNLSSLELGDSALYFCASSVGVQETQYFGPGTRLLVL.

The rearrangement uses TRBV27 and TRBJ1-1; D gene ambiguous. The CDR3 has 14 residues. The V gene's germline CDR1 is MNHEY and CDR2 SMNVEV (reference sequence). V was shortened by 4 bases and J by 5 bases, with 14 bases between the two germline ends. CDR3 sequence (DNA): TGTGCCAGCAGTTCGCTGGGGTCGGGTACTGAAGCTTTCTTT. It yields the protein CASSSLGSGTEAFF.

In this sample, this clonotype turned up a few times. The rearrangement uses TRBV29-1 and TRBJ2-1; D is ambiguous. There are 16 residues in the CDR3. Germline lookup yields CDR1 SQVTM and CDR2 ANQGSEA. Trimming pared 0 bases from V and 7 bases from J, leaving 19 bases between. For the CDR3, the DNA is TGCAGCGTTGAAGATGGTAGCTACCACATGGGGAATGAGCAGTTCTTC. Protein product: CSVEDGSYHMGNEQFF.

The chain carries TRBV12-3 or TRBV12-4 and TRBJ2-4; D may be TRBD1 (5 bases). Trimming left V 1 base short and J 9 bases short, with 19 bases between. The CDR3 sequence is 16 residues long. The CDR3 loop reads CASSLEERAGQGIQYF. Here the CDR3 DNA reads TGTGCCAGCAGTTTAGAGGAAAGGGCAGGACAAGGCATTCAGTACTTC.

The chain recombines TRBV27 with TRBJ2-3, with 16 bases identical to TRBD2. In germline, CDR1 is MNHEY, CDR2 SMNVEV (reference sequence). With V trimmed by 5 bases and J by 11 bases, 10 bases remained unmatched. The CDR3 totals 16 residues. CDR3 coding DNA: TGTGCCAGCAGTACGGGACTAGCGGGGGGGAGCCCGGAGCAGTATTTT. It codes for CASSTGLAGGSPEQYF.

The chain links TRBV7-9 to TRBJ1-2; no clear D. The CDR3 has 15 amino acids. From germline, CDR1 is SEHNR and CDR2 FQNEAQ (reference sequence). Trimming took 1 base from V and 0 from J, leaving 9 bases between them. DNA for the CDR3: TGTGCCAGCAGCTTAGGGGCAGGAACTAACTATGGCTACACCTTC. It encodes CASSLGAGTNYGYTF.

This clonotype was picked up a small number of times. The V call is TRBV7-8, the J call TRBJ2-3; tentatively, D is TRBD2 (6 bases). The V gene lost 5 bases and the J gene lost 7 bases, with 25 bases spanning the gap. Germline lookup yields CDR1 SGHVS and CDR2 FQNEAQ. This CDR3 contains 17 residues. The chain's CDR3 is CASSPTARDSLRNTQYF. The DNA for the CDR3 is TGTGCCAGCAGCCCAACGGCCCGGGACTCCCTCAGGAATACGCAGTATTTT.

The chain recombines TRBV11-2 with TRBJ2-3, with 10 bases fitting TRBD2. CDR3 length: 17 residues. Germline values: CDR1 SGHAT, CDR2 FQNNGV. With V trimmed by 5 bases and J by 4 bases, 12 bases remained unmatched. CDR3 sequence reads: CASSDTPSGGAADTQYF. CDR3 DNA: TGTGCCAGCAGCGACACCCCAAGCGGGGGGGCCGCAGATACGCAGTATTTT.

This sequence joins TRBV9 and TRBJ1-5, with D hard to call. CDR1 is SGDLS and CDR2 is YYNGEE in the germline V gene. There are 14 residues in the CDR3. V was shortened by 0 bases and J by 7 bases, with 11 bases between the two germline ends. The CDR3 spells CASSVERSRQPQHF. As DNA, the CDR3 is TGTGCCAGCAGCGTAGAAAGGTCACGGCAGCCCCAGCATTTT.

The rearrangement uses TRBV3-2 and TRBJ1-5. TRBV3-2 is a pseudogene segment. CDR3 length equals 17 residues. The CDR3 spells CASSQDWCQLRNQPQHF. The CDR3 DNA reads as TGTGCCAGCAGCCAAGATTGGTGTCAGTTAAGGAATCAGCCCCAGCATTTT.

CDR3 DNA sequence: TGCAGCGTTGGGGACAGGTTCACAGATACGCAGTATTTT. As protein: CSVGDRFTDTQYF. The chain couples TRBV29-1 to TRBJ2-3; 8 bases align to TRBD1. Trimming took 4 bases from V and 2 from J; bases not matched to a gene: 2. The CDR3 has 13 amino acids. Germline CDR1 is SQVTM and CDR2 is ANQGSEA.

This clonotype occurred once. The CDR3 here is CSAIILERTTEETQYF. In DNA form, the CDR3 reads TGCAGTGCTATAATCCTCGAGAGGACAACGGAAGAGACCCAGTACTTC. The chain recombines TRBV20-1 with TRBJ2-5; a weak D match, TRBD1 (5 bases). There are 16 residues in the CDR3. Germline loops: CDR1 DFQATT, CDR2 SNEGSKA (reference sequence). V was pared by 4 bases and J by 3 bases, with 21 bases between.

This clonotype was detected only a few times. The chain links TRBV19 to TRBJ2-1; D may be TRBD2 (7 bases). The CDR3 sequence is 16 residues long. V lost 5 bases and J lost 6, with 20 bases in between. The germline V gene encodes CDR1 LNHDA and CDR2 SQIVND (reference sequence). The CDR3 here is CASSQKGGGAVNEQFF. CDR3 DNA sequence: TGTGCCAGTAGTCAAAAAGGCGGGGGCGCGGTCAATGAGCAGTTCTTC.

There are a few counts of this clonotype. The CDR3 reads CASTSGDGYTF. CDR3 bases: TGTGCCAGCACCTCAGGGGATGGCTACACCTTC. The chain links TRBV12-3 or TRBV12-4 to TRBJ1-2; weak D call: TRBD1 (6 bases). This CDR3 region has 11 residues. V was cut by 7 bases and J by 6 bases, with 9 bases left in between.

This clonotype has more than one count but fewer than ten. The CDR3 spells CASSYTGGMDYGYTF. The CDR3 DNA sequence: TGTGCCAGCAGTTACACAGGGGGCATGGACTATGGCTACACCTTC. V and J are TRBV6-2 or TRBV6-3 and TRBJ1-2, with 9 positions matching TRBD1. Germline V gene sequence: CDR1 MNHEY, CDR2 SVGEGT. CDR3 length: 15 residues. V was pared by 2 bases and J by 3 bases, with 4 bases of the junction left unmatched.

This chain joins TRBV4-3 and TRBJ2-5; 7 nucleotides agree with TRBD1. With 1 base clipped from V and 5 bases from J, the junction kept 7 bases outside the gene matches. The CDR3 contains 15 residues. Germline V gene lookup returns CDR1 LGHNA and CDR2 YSLEER. The CDR3 DNA reads as TGCGCCAGCAGCCAAGTCATAACAGGGGCGGAGACCCAGTACTTC. It codes for CASSQVITGAETQYF.

This clonotype appeared a few times. The CDR3 nucleotides are TGTGCCATCAGTGAGGCGGGGATGTCCTACAATGAGCAGTTCTTC. Translating it yields CAISEAGMSYNEQFF. The chain joins TRBV10-3 to TRBJ2-1; D perhaps matches TRBD2 (6 bases). The germline CDR1 and CDR2 sequences are ENHRY and SYGVKD. The germline V and J ends were trimmed by 2 bases and 1 base, with 9 bases remaining between them. The CDR3 extends over 15 amino acids.

This clonotype showed up just a few times. The V gene is TRBV28, the J gene TRBJ2-5; D tentatively reads TRBD1 or TRBD2 (5 bases each). Trimming shortened V by 2 bases and J by 0 bases, and 13 bases separated the two germline ends. The CDR3 is 16 residues long. In germline, CDR1 is MDHEN, CDR2 SYDVKM. This CDR3 reads CASSLTGRPYQETQYF. DNA for the CDR3: TGTGCCAGCAGTTTAACGGGGCGGCCGTACCAAGAGACCCAGTACTTC.

This clonotype occurred a few times. The chain recombines TRBV7-6 with TRBJ2-5; no clear D gene. CDR3 size: 12 residues. The V end lost 2 bases, the J end lost 5 bases, and 6 bases lay between the germline ends. CDR1 and CDR2 (germline): SGHVS, FNYEAQ. The CDR3, as DNA: TGTGCCAGCAGCTTACCTATGGAGACCCAGTACTTC. It translates to CASSLPMETQYF.